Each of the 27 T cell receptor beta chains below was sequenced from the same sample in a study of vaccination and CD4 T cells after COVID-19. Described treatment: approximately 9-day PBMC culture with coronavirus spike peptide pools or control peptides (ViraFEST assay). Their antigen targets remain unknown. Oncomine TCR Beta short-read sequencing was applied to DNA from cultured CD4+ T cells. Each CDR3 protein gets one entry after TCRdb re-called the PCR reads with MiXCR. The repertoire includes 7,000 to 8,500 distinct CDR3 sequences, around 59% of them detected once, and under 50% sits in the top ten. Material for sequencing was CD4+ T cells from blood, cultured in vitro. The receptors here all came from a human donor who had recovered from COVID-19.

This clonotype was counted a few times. The DNA of the CDR3 is TGTGCCAGCAGCTTATTCTCTACCATCACAGATACGCAGTATTTT. Its protein is CASSLFSTITDTQYF. V is TRBV7-9 and J is TRBJ2-3, with D unclear. Germline V gene lookup returns CDR1 SEHNR and CDR2 FQNEAQ (reference sequence). There are 15 residues in the CDR3. The V gene lost 2 bases and the J gene lost 2 bases, with 11 bases spanning the gap.

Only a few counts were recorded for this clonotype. CDR3 DNA: TGCGCCAGCAGCTTGGAACAGGGGACTGAAGCTTTCTTT. It encodes CASSLEQGTEAFF. The gene calls are TRBV5-1 and TRBJ1-1; TRBD1 aligns across 7 bases. The V segment lost 0 bases and the J segment 5 bases; nucleotides outside the gene matches: 1. Germline CDR1 is SGHRS and CDR2 is YFSETQ. CDR3 size: 13 residues.

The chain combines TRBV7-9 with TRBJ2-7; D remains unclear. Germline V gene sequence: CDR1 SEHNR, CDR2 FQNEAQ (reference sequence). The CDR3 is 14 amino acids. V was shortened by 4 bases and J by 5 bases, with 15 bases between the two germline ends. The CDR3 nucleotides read TGTGCCAGCAGCTCTTCGACAAAAAAGAACGAGCAGTACTTC. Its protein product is CASSSSTKKNEQYF. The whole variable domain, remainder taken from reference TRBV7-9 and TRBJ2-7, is DTGVSQNPRHKITKRGQNVTFRCDPISEHNRLYWYRQTLGQGPEFLTYFQNEAQLEKSRLLSDRFSAERPKGSFSTLEIQRTEQGDSAMYLCASSSSTKKNEQYFGPGTRLTVT.

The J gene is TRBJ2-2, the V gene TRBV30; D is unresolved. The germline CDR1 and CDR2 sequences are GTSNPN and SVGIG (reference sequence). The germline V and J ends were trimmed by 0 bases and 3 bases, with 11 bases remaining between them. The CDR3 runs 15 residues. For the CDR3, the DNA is TGTGCCTGGAGTGTACGAGGAATTGACACCGGGGAGCTGTTTTTT. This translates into CAWSVRGIDTGELFF.

CDR3 DNA sequence: TGCAGCGTTGTACTACTAGCGGGGTTGGGAGAGACCCAGTACTTC. Its protein is CSVVLLAGLGETQYF. J is TRBJ2-5 and V is TRBV29-1, with TRBD2 matching 10 bases. The trim removed 4 bases at V and 4 bases at J, leaving 9 bases unmatched. The germline CDR1 and CDR2 sequences are SQVTM and ANQGSEA. The CDR3 has 15 amino acids. The full variable domain, its missing parts supplied by reference TRBV29-1 and TRBJ2-5, is SAVISQKPSRDICQRGTSLTIQCQVDSQVTMMFWYRQQPGQSLTLIATANQGSEATYESGFVIDKFPISRPNLTFSTLTVSNMSPEDSSIYLCSVVLLAGLGETQYFGPGTRLLVL.

CDR3 in DNA: TGTGCCAGCAGCTTGTTCCCACAGGAAGGCTACACCTTC. Translation gives CASSLFPQEGYTF. The rearrangement joins TRBV7-9 to TRBJ1-2; possible D gene TRBD1, 5 bases. CDR1 SEHNR and CDR2 FQNEAQ come from the germline V gene (reference sequence). This CDR3 contains 13 residues. V was shortened by 3 bases and J by 8 bases, with 13 bases between the two germline ends.

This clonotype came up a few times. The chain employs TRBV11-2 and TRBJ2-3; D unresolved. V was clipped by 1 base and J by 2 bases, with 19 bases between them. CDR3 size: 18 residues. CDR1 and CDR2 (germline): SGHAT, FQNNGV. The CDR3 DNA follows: TGTGCCAGCAGCTTAGGGTTTGGTTTGGGCGGATCCACAGATACGCAGTATTTT. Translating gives CASSLGFGLGGSTDTQYF.

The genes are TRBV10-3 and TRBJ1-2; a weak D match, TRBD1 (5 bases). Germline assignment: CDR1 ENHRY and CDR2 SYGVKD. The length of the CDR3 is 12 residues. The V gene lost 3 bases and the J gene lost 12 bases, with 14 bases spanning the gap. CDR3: CAISDQTGLHTF. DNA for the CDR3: TGTGCCATCAGTGATCAAACAGGACTACACACCTTC.

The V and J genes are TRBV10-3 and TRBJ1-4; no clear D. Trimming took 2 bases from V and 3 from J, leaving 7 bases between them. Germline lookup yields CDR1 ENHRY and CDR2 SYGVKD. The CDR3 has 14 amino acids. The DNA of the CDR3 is TGTGCCATCAGTGAGGGCACCCCTAATGAAAAACTGTTTTTT. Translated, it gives CAISEGTPNEKLFF.

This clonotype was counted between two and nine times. CDR3 amino acids: CASRVRWINYGYTF. DNA of the CDR3: TGTGCCAGCAGGGTCAGGTGGATTAACTATGGCTACACCTTC. The V gene is TRBV2, the J gene TRBJ1-2; D is uncertain. Trimming took 6 bases from V and 1 from J, leaving 12 bases between them. The germline CDR1 and CDR2 sequences are SNHLY and FYNNEI. This CDR3 has 14 amino acids.

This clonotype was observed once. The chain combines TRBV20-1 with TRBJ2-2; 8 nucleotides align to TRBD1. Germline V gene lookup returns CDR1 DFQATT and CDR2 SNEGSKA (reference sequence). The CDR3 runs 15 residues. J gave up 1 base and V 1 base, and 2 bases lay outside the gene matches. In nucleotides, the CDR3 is TGCAGTGCTAGAGGACAGGGGCTGAACACCGGGGAGCTGTTTTTT. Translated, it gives CSARGQGLNTGELFF.

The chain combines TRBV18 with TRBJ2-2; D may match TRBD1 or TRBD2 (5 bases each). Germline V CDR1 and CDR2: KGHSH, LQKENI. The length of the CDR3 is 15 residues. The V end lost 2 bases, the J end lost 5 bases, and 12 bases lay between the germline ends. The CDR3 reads CASSPWQGETGELFF. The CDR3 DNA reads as TGTGCCAGCTCACCATGGCAGGGAGAAACCGGGGAGCTGTTTTTT.

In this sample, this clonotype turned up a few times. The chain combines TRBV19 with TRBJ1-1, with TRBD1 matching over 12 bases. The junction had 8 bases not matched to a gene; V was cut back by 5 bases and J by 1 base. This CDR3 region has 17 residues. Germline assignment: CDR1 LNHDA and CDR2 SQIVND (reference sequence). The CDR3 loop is CASSGGTGGRRNTEAFF. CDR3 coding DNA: TGTGCCAGTAGTGGGGGGACAGGGGGCCGCCGGAACACTGAAGCTTTCTTT.

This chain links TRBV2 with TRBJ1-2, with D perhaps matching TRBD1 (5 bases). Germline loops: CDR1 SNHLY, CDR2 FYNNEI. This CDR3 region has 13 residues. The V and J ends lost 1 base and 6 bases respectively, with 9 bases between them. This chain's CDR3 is CASSEVETDGYTF. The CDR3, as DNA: TGTGCCAGCAGTGAAGTGGAGACAGATGGCTACACCTTC.

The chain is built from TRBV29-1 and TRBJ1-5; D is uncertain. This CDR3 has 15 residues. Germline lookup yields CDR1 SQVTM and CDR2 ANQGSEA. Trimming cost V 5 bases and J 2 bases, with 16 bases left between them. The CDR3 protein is CSVSDGVLGNQPQHF. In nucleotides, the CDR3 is TGCAGCGTTTCCGATGGGGTTCTTGGCAATCAGCCCCAGCATTTT.

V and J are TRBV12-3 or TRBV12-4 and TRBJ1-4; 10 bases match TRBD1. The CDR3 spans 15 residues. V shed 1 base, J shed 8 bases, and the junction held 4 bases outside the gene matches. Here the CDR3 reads CASSLVPGQGEKLFF. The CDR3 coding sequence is TGTGCCAGCAGTTTAGTTCCGGGACAGGGGGAAAAACTGTTTTTT.

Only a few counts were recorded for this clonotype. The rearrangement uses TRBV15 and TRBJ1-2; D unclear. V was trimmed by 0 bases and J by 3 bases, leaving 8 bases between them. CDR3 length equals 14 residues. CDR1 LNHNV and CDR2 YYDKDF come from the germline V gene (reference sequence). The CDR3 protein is CATSRDKVDYGYTF. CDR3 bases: TGTGCCACCAGCAGAGATAAGGTCGACTATGGCTACACCTTC.

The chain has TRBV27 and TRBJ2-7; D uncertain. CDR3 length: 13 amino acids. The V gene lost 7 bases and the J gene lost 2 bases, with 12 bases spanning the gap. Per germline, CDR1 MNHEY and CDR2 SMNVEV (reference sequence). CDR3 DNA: TGTGCCAGCATGCTGACTCGGGCCTACGAGCAGTACTTC. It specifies CASMLTRAYEQYF.

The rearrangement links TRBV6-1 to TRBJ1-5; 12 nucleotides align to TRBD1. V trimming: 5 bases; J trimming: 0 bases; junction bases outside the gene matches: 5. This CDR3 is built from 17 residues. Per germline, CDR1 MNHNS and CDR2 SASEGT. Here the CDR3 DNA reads TGTGCCAGCAGTCCGGGACAGGGGGCTTCTAGCAATCAGCCCCAGCATTTT. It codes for CASSPGQGASSNQPQHF.

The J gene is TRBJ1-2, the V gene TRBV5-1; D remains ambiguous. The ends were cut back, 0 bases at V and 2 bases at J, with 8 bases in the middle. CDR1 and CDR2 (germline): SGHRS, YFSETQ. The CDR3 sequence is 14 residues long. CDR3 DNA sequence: TGCGCCAGCAGCTTGGACTCAAAAAACTATGGCTACACCTTC. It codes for CASSLDSKNYGYTF.

The CDR3 DNA sequence: TGCAGTGCTAGAGATCGGGCTAGCGGGGTCGCGAACACCGGGGAGCTGTTTTTT. Protein product: CSARDRASGVANTGELFF. The chain links TRBV20-1 to TRBJ2-2; 9 nucleotides match TRBD2. Trimming removed 0 bases from V and 0 bases from J; junction bases left unmatched: 8. Germline V CDR1 and CDR2: DFQATT, SNEGSKA (reference sequence). The CDR3 has 18 residues.

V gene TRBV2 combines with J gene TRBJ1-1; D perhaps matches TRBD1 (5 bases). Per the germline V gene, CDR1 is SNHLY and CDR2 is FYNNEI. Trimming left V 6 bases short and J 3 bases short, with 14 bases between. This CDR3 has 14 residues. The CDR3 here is CASRREGLDTEAFF. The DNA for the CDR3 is TGTGCCAGCAGGAGGGAGGGGCTGGACACTGAAGCTTTCTTT.

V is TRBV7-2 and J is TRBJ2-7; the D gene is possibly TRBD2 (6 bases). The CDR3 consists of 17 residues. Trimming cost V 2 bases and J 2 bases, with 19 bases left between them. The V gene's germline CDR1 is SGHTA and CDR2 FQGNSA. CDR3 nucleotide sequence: TGTGCCAGCAGCTTAATTTTCGTAGCGGACTTAGCCTACGAGCAGTACTTC. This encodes CASSLIFVADLAYEQYF.

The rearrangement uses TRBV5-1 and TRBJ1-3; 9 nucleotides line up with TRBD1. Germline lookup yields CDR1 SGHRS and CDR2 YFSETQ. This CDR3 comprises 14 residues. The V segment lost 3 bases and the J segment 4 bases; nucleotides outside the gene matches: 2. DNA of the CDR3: TGCGCCAGCAGCTCCGGGACAGGGGGAAACACCATATATTTT. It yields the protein CASSSGTGGNTIYF.

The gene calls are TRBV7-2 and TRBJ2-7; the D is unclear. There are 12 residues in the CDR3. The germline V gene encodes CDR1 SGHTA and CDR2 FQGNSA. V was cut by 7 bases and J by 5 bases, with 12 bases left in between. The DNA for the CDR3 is TGTGCCAGCACCGCGGCGGCTCACGAGCAGTACTTC. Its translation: CASTAAAHEQYF. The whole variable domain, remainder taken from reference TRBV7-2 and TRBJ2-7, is GAGVSQSPSNKVTEKGKDVELRCDPISGHTALYWYRQSLGQGLEFLIYFQGNSAPDKSGLPSDRFSAERTGGSVSTLTIQRTQQEDSAVYLCASTAAAHEQYFGPGTRLTVT.

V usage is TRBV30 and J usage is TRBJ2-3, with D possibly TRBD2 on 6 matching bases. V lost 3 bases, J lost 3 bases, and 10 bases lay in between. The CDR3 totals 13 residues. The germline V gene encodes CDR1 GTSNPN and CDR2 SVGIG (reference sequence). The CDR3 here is CAWRRGGTDTQYF. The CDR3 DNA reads TGTGCCTGGAGGAGGGGAGGAACAGATACGCAGTATTTT.

CDR3 region: CASSPGHLTNTEAFF. The CDR3 coding sequence is TGTGCCAGCTCACCGGGACACCTTACGAACACTGAAGCTTTCTTT. The rearrangement links TRBV18 to TRBJ1-1; D might be TRBD1 (6 bases). Trimming pared 3 bases from V and 1 base from J, leaving 12 bases between. Per the germline V gene, CDR1 is KGHSH and CDR2 is LQKENI. The CDR3 totals 15 residues.